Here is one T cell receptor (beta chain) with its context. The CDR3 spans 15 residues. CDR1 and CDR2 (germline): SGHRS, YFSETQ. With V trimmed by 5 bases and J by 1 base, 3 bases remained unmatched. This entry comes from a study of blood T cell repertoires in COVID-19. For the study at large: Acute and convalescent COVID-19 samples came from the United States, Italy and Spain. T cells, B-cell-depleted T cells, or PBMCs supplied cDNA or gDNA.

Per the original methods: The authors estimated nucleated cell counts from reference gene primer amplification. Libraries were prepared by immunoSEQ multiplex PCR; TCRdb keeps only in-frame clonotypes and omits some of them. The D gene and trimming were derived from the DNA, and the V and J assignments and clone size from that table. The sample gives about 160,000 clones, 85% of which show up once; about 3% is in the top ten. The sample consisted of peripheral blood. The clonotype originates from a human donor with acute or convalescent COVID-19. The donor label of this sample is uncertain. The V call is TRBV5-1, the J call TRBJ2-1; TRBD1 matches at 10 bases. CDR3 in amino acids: CASSLGQGSYNEQFF. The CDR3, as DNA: TGCGCCAGCAGTCTGGGACAGGGGTCCTACAATGAGCAGTTCTTC.